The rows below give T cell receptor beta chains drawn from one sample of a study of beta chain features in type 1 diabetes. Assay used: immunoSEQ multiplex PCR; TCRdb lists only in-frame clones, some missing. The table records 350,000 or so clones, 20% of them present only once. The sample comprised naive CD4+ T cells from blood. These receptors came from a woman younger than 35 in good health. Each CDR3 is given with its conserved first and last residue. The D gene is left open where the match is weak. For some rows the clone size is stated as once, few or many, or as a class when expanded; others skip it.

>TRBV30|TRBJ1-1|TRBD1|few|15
TGTGCCTGGAGTGTACAGACAGGGCCGAACACTGAAGCTTTCTTT
CAWSVQTGPNTEAFF
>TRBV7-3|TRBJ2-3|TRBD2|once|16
TGTGCCAGCAGCGCTACTAGCGGGGGGATCACAGATACGCAGTATTTT
CASSATSGGITDTQYF
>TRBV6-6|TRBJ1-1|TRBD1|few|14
TGTGCCAGCAGGCCCCCGCGGGGACAGGCTGAAGCTTTCTTT
CASRPPRGQAEAFF
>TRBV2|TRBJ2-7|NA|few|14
TGTGCCAGCAGTGATCGGGATTCGAGCTACGAGCAGTACTTC
CASSDRDSSYEQYF
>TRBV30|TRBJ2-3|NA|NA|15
TGTGCCTGGACCCCCGTAAACTTAGACACAGATACGCAGTATTTT
CAWTPVNLDTDTQYF
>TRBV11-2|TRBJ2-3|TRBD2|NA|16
TGTGCCAGCAGCCTCTGGCGGGAGATGAAGGCAGATACGCAGTATTTT
CASSLWREMKADTQYF
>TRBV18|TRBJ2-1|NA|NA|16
TGTGCCAGCTCACCACCGGAGAGGGGGGGTCGAAATGAGCAGTTCTTC
CASSPPERGGRNEQFF
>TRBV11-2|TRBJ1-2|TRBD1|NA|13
TGTGCCAGCAGCGCGACAGGGATAGAAGGCTACACCTTC
CASSATGIEGYTF
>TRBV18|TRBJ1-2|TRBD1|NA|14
TGTGCCAGCTCACCAAGAGACAGGGGTTATGGCTACACCTTC
CASSPRDRGYGYTF
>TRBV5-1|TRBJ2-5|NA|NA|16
TGCGCCAGCAGGCAGGAGGTCCGGGAAATCGAGAAGACCCAGTACTTC
CASRQEVREIEKTQYF
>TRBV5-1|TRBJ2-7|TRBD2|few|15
TGCGCCAGCAGCTTGGAAAGCGGGAGATCCTACGAGCAGTACTTC
CASSLESGRSYEQYF
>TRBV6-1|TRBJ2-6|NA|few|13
TGTGCCAGCAACAACCCTGGGGCCAACGTCCTGACTTTC
CASNNPGANVLTF
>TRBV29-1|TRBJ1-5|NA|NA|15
TGCAGCGTTCTGGGGTCCGGGAGCCCGAATCAGCCCCAGCATTTT
CSVLGSGSPNQPQHF
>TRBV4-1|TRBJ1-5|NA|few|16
TGCGCCAGCAGCCAAGTTGGGGGGTATAGCAATCAGCCCCAGCATTTT
CASSQVGGYSNQPQHF
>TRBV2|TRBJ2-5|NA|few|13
TGTGCCAGCAGTGAAGTGAAGGGGGAGACCCAGTACTTC
CASSEVKGETQYF
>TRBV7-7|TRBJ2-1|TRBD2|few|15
TGTGCTAGCAGCGAGAATAGCGGGACCTACAATGAGCAGTTCTTC
CASSENSGTYNEQFF
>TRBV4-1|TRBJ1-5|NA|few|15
TGCGCCAGCAGCCAAGGGTTCGGTAAAGATCAGCCCCAGCATTTT
CASSQGFGKDQPQHF
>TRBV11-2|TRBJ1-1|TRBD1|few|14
TGTGCCAGCAGCCCACTAACCGGACAGGTACAAGCTTTCTTT
CASSPLTGQVQAFF
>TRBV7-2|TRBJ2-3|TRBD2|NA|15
TGTGCCAGCAGCTCTTTGGGACTAGCGATAGATACGCAGTATTTT
CASSSLGLAIDTQYF
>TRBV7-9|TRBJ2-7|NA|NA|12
TGTGCCAGCAGCCATAGCTCCTACGAGCAGTACTTC
CASSHSSYEQYF
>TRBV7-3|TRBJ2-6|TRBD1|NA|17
TGTGCCAGCGGCCCGGGACAGGGGGCGCCTGGGGCCAACGTCCTGACTTTC
CASGPGQGAPGANVLTF
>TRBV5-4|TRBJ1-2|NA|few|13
TGTGCCAGCAGTCCCGACACCTACTATGGCTACACCTTC
CASSPDTYYGYTF
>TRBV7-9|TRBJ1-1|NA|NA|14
TGTGCCAGCAGCCGCTCGCAGATGAACACTGAAGCTTTCTTT
CASSRSQMNTEAFF
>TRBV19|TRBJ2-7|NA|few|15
TGTGCCAGTAGTATGGGGGGGACAGGTTCCTACGAGCAGTACTTC
CASSMGGTGSYEQYF
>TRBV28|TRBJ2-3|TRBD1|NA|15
TGTGCCAGCAGGGACAGGGTTGGGAGCACAGATACGCAGTATTTT
CASRDRVGSTDTQYF
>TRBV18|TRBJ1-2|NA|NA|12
TGTGCCAGCTCACCAGAGAACTATGGCTACACCTTC
CASSPENYGYTF
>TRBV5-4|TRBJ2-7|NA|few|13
TGTGCCAGCAGCTTGCGGGGGACCTACGAGCAGTACTTC
CASSLRGTYEQYF
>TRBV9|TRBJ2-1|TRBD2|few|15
TGTGCCAGCAGCGACACTAGCGGGATACACAATGAGCAGTTCTTC
CASSDTSGIHNEQFF
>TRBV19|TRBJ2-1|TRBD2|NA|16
TGTGCCAGTAGAGACCCCGGACTAGCGGGAGACAATGAGCAGTTCTTC
CASRDPGLAGDNEQFF
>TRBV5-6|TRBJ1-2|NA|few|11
TGTGCCAGCAGCTTCAGTGTCGGCTACACCTTC
CASSFSVGYTF
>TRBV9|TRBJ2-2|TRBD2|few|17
TGTGCCAGCAGCGTAGCTTCACTAGCGGGCTACACCGGGGAGCTGTTTTTT
CASSVASLAGYTGELFF
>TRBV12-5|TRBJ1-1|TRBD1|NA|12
TGTGCTAGGGGGACAGGGGGAGGGGAAGCTTTCTTT
CARGTGGGEAFF
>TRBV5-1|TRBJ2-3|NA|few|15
TGCGCCAGCAGCTTGGCCCCCTCAGTCACAGATACGCAGTATTTT
CASSLAPSVTDTQYF
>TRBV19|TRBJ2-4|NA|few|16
TGTGCCAGTAGTGGAGGCGACACACTAGCCAAAAACATTCAGTACTTC
CASSGGDTLAKNIQYF
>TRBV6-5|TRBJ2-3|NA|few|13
TGTGCCAGCTCCTTGTCGGGGACAGATACGCAGTATTTT
CASSLSGTDTQYF
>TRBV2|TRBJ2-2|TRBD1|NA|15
TGTGCCAGCAGTCCTAGACAGGGTTTCACCGGGGAGCTGTTTTTT
CASSPRQGFTGELFF
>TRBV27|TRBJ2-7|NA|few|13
TGTGCCAGTTTCCGGCGGGTTGGAGGGGAGCAGTACTTC
CASFRRVGGEQYF
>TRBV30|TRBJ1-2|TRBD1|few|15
TGTGCCTGGAGTGATCCGGGACAGGGGGATGAAGGCTACACCTTC
CAWSDPGQGDEGYTF
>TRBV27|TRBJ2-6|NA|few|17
TGTGCCAGCCCTCGTGCAGGAAGAAACTCTGGGGCCAACGTCCTGACTTTC
CASPRAGRNSGANVLTF
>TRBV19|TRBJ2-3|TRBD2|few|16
TGTGCCAGTAGTGTTCGACTAGCGGGGGCCTCAGATACGCAGTATTTT
CASSVRLAGASDTQYF
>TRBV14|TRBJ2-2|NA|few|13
TGTGCCAGCAGCCAAGCGGTCACCGGGGAGCTGTTTTTT
CASSQAVTGELFF
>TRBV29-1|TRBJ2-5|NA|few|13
TGCAGCGACAGCCGGGGAAATTTAGGGACCCAGTACTTC
CSDSRGNLGTQYF
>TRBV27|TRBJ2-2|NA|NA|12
TGTGCCAGCAGTCTGTCCACCGGGGAGCTGTTTTTT
CASSLSTGELFF
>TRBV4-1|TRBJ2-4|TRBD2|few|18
TGCGCCAGCAGCCAGGGACTAGCGGGAGGGCCAGCCAAAAACATTCAGTACTTC
CASSQGLAGGPAKNIQYF
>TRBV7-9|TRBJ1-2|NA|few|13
TGTGCCAGCACCCCGGGGGGGCGCTGGGGCTACACCTTC
CASTPGGRWGYTF
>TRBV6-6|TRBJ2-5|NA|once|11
TGTGCCAGCACAGAGGGAGCGACCCAGTACTTC
CASTEGATQYF
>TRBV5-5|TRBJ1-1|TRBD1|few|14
TGTGCCAGCAGCCGGGGACAGCTGAACACTGAAGCTTTCTTT
CASSRGQLNTEAFF
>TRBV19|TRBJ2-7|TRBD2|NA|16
TGTGCCAGTAGCCTCTCCGGGACTAGCGGGAGCTACGAGCAGTACTTC
CASSLSGTSGSYEQYF
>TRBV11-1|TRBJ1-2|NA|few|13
TGTGCCAGCAGCTCCGGTCCGGTTGATGGCTACACCTTC
CASSSGPVDGYTF
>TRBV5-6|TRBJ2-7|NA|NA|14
TGTGCCAGCAGCTTGGTCCCTAACTCCTACGAGCAGTACTTC
CASSLVPNSYEQYF
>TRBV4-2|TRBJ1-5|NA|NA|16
TGTGCCAGCAGCCAAGACGGTGGGCAGAACAATCAGCCCCAGCATTTT
CASSQDGGQNNQPQHF
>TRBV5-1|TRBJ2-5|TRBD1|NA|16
TGCGCCAGCGGGACAGGTCTACTTACCCCGGGAGAGACCCAGTACTTC
CASGTGLLTPGETQYF
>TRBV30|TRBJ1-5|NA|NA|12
TGTGCCTGCTCACAGGGTTACCAGCCCCAGCATTTT
CACSQGYQPQHF
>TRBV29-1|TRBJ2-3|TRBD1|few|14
TGCAGCGTTGCGACAGGGGGCGCCGGGGATACGCAGTATTTT
CSVATGGAGDTQYF
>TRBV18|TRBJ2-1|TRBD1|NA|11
TGTGCCAGCTCACTCGGACAGGGAAAGTTCTTC
CASSLGQGKFF
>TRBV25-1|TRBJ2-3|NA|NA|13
TGTGCCAGCAGTGACCGCGACACAGATACGCAGTATTTT
CASSDRDTDTQYF
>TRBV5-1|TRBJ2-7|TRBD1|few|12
TGCGCCAGCAGCGAACCCACAGGGGCCCCTCACTTC
CASSEPTGAPHF